The TCR beta chain described here comes from a study of cytomegalovirus exposure and HLA in healthy donors. The PCR used 60 Vbeta and 13 Jbeta primers. Using immunoSEQ multiplex PCR, the repertoire was profiled, and TCRdb retains in-frame clones only, with some absent. The sample contains about 190,000 clones, 84% of which appear only once. This CDR3 region has 13 residues. Germline lookup yields CDR1 MNHEY and CDR2 SVGAGI. With 4 bases removed from V and 2 bases from J, the gap between germline ends came to 9 bases. Study-level points and caveats: An observed cluster of highly shared sequence variants was recorded as a likely sequencing artifact. As a later analysis revealed, most CMV-associated TCR beta chains appeared HLA-restricted. Presence/absence analyses rested on an assumption that sequencing depth was roughly uniform across donors.

With respect to this clone: Its antigen remains unidentified.

Sequenced sample: PBMCs. The clonotype originates from a woman aged 45 to 65 in good health and CMV-seropositive. The chain carries TRBV6-5 and TRBJ2-7, with a tentative D call TRBD2 (5 bases). CDR3 bases: TGTGCCAGCAGTTTGGACTTTACCTACGAGCAGTACTTC. The encoded protein is CASSLDFTYEQYF.